The 13 T cell receptor beta chains in this list originate from one sample, sequenced in a study of STAT5B mutations in CD4+ large granular lymphocyte leukemia (dated by TCRdb to 2021 to 2024). Library preparation was by the immunoSEQ multiplex PCR assay. TCRdb retrieved this table from immuneACCESS and kept in-frame rearrangements only. Not all clones are present; in checked studies, unresolved V genes account for under half, and no reason is known for the remainder. This sample is represented by approximately 27,000 clones; 65% to 90% of them were singletons. The ten biggest clones cover around 0.33% of the sample. Sequenced input: CD4+ T cells from blood buffy coats. These receptors all come from a human donor in good health.

This clone was found a few times. The CDR3 region is CASSEESWDGELFF. The CDR3 region has the DNA TGTGCCAGCAGTGAAGAGTCGTGGGACGGGGAGCTGTTTTTT. This chain joins TRBV6-1 and TRBJ2-2; no clear D. The V end was cut by 1 base, the J end by 7 bases, with 10 bases between. CDR1 MNHNS and CDR2 SASEGT come from the germline V gene. This CDR3 comprises 14 residues.

This chain uses TRBV5-4 with TRBJ1-2, with D unresolved. CDR1 and CDR2 from the germline V gene are SGHNT and YYREEE (reference sequence). The V end was cut by 0 bases, the J end by 4 bases, with 10 bases between. This CDR3 has 14 residues. The CDR3 spells CASSLETTLYGYTF. In DNA, the CDR3 is TGTGCCAGCAGCTTGGAAACCACTCTCTATGGCTACACCTTC.

J is TRBJ1-5 and V is TRBV10-1; 9 positions agree with TRBD1. The CDR3 is 14 amino acids. Trimming removed 8 bases from V and 7 bases from J; junction bases left unmatched: 9. Germline loops: CDR1 WNHNN, CDR2 SYGVQD (reference sequence). This CDR3 reads CASGDGTGRQPQHF. CDR3 sequence (DNA): TGCGCCAGCGGAGATGGGACAGGGCGCCAGCCCCAGCATTTT.

The rearrangement joins TRBV7-2 to TRBJ2-7; no definite D call. The CDR3 has 14 amino acids. Trimming left V 1 base short and J 6 bases short, with 13 bases between. Germline V gives CDR1 SGHTA, CDR2 FQGNSA. CDR3 in amino acids: CASSLDSGSGEQYF. CDR3 coding DNA: TGTGCCAGCAGCTTAGACTCAGGTTCGGGCGAGCAGTACTTC.

The genes are TRBV6-4 and TRBJ2-1; 7 positions agree with TRBD2. Germline trimming cut 4 bases from V and 4 bases from J; bases unmatched to any gene: 4. There are 14 residues in the CDR3. Per germline, CDR1 MRHNA and CDR2 SNTAGT. The CDR3 DNA reads TGTGCCAGCAGTGGGTCTAGCGGTTACAATGAGCAGTTCTTC. Its protein product is CASSGSSGYNEQFF.

The V call is TRBV27, the J call TRBJ2-5; D assignment may be TRBD1 or TRBD2 (6 bases each). In germline, CDR1 is MNHEY, CDR2 SMNVEV (reference sequence). CDR3 length: 15 residues. V shed 6 bases and J shed 3 bases, with 17 bases lying between them. The DNA for the CDR3 is TGTGCCAGCAGGCACCTGACAGGAGGGGAAGAGACCCAGTACTTC. Protein sequence: CASRHLTGGEETQYF.

The V gene is TRBV27, the J gene TRBJ2-7; TRBD2 might be the D (5 bases). V lost 3 bases and J 7 bases, leaving 13 bases between the germline ends. The CDR3 runs 13 residues. CDR1 and CDR2 from the germline V gene are MNHEY and SMNVEV (reference sequence). This CDR3 is CASSFKNGGEQYV. As DNA, the CDR3 is TGTGCCAGCAGTTTTAAGAACGGCGGGGAGCAGTACGTC.

The chain employs TRBV5-4 and TRBJ2-3; possible D gene TRBD1, 6 bases. This CDR3 spans 14 amino acids. Germline V gene sequence: CDR1 SGHNT, CDR2 YYREEE (reference sequence). V dropped 3 bases and J dropped 1 base, with 9 bases sitting between them. The CDR3 region is CASSSGQRTDTQYF. The CDR3 nucleotides are TGTGCCAGCAGCTCAGGACAGCGCACAGATACGCAGTATTTT.

The chain joins TRBV7-2 to TRBJ2-6; D is unclear. CDR1 and CDR2 from the germline V gene are SGHTA and FQGNSA. The V and J ends lost 0 bases and 0 bases respectively, with 12 bases between them. The CDR3 covers 18 residues. Here the CDR3 DNA reads TGTGCCAGCAGCTTAGCTCCGGTGGATTCCTCTGGGGCCAACGTCCTGACTTTC. Protein: CASSLAPVDSSGANVLTF.

This chain joins TRBV9 and TRBJ2-2; D not certain. The CDR3 sequence is 15 residues long. Germline lookup yields CDR1 SGDLS and CDR2 YYNGEE. With 0 bases removed from V and 1 base from J, the gap between germline ends came to 7 bases. CDR3: CASSVGLVNTGELFF. CDR3 DNA sequence: TGTGCCAGCAGCGTAGGTCTAGTGAACACCGGGGAGCTGTTTTTT.

This chain connects TRBV6-6 to TRBJ2-7; 8 positions agree with TRBD2. Looked up from germline, CDR1 is MNHNY and CDR2 is SVGAGI (reference sequence). V gave up 6 bases and J gave up 6 bases; unmatched junction bases: 10. CDR3 length equals 14 residues. DNA of the CDR3: TGTGCCAGCAGCAACGGCTGGAGCGGGAGCGAGCAGTACTTC. This encodes CASSNGWSGSEQYF.

This clone was seen once. The chain links TRBV28 to TRBJ2-7; the D is unclear. Deletions cut 3 bases from V and 5 bases from J, with 14 bases between. The CDR3 is made up of 14 amino acids. The germline V gene has CDR1 MDHEN and CDR2 SYDVKM. The CDR3 loop reads CASSFGSPRNEQYV. The CDR3 coding sequence is TGTGCCAGCAGTTTTGGCAGTCCCAGAAACGAGCAGTACGTC.

This clone has a single count. The chain is built from TRBV2 and TRBJ2-2; 7 nucleotides align to TRBD2. Trimming removed 2 bases from V and 4 bases from J; junction bases left unmatched: 4. The CDR3 sequence is 15 residues long. Per the germline V gene, CDR1 is SNHLY and CDR2 is FYNNEI. The CDR3 region is CASSEWGGGTGELFF. The CDR3 nucleotides are TGTGCCAGCAGTGAATGGGGGGGTGGCACCGGGGAGCTGTTTTTT.